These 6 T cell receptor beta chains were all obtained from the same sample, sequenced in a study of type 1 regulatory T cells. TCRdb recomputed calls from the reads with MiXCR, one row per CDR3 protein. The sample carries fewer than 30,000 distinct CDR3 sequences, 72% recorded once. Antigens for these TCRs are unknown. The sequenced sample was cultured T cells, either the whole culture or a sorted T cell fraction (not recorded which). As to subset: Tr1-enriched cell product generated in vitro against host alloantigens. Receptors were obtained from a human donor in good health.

For the CDR3, the DNA is TGTGCCAGCAGCTTACGAGAGGGTGGTGGCTACACCTTC. Protein sequence: CASSLREGGGYTF. The chain recombines TRBV7-9 with TRBJ1-2; D call uncertain. Germline assignment: CDR1 SEHNR and CDR2 FQNEAQ (reference sequence). V was shortened by 2 bases and J by 7 bases, with 11 bases between the two germline ends. CDR3 length: 13 amino acids.

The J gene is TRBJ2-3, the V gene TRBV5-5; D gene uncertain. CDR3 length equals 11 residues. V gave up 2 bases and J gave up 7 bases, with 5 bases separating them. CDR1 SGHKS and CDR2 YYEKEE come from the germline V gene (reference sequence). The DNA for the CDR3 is TGTGCCAGCAGCTTAAGAAATACGCAGTATTTT. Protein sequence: CASSLRNTQYF.

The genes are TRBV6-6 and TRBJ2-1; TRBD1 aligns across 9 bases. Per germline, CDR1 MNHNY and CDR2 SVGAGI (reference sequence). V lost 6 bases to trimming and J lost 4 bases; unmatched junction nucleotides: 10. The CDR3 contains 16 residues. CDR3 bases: TGTGCCAGCAGAACCACCGGGACAGGGAAATACAATGAGCAGTTCTTC. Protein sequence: CASRTTGTGKYNEQFF.

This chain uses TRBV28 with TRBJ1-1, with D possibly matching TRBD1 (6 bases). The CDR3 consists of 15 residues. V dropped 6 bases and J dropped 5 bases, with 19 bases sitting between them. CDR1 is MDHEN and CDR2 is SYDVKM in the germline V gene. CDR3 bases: TGTGCCAGCAGATCAGCAGGGGCCCATGGGACTGAAGCTTTCTTT. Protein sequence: CASRSAGAHGTEAFF. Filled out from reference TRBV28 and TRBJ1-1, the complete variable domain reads DVKVTQSSRYLVKRTGEKVFLECVQDMDHENMFWYRQDPGLGLRLIYFSYDVKMKEKGDIPEGYSVSREKKERFSLILESASTNQTSMYLCASRSAGAHGTEAFFGQGTRLTVV.

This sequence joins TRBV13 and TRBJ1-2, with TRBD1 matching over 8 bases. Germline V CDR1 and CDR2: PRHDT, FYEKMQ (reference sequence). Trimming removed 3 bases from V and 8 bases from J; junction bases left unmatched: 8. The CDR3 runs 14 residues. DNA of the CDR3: TGTGCCAGCAGCTTGGGACAGGAACCATGGGGCTACACCTTC. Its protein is CASSLGQEPWGYTF.

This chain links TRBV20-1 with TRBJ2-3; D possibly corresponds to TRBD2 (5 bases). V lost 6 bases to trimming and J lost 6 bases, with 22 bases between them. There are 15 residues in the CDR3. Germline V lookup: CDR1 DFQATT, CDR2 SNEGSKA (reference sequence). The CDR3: CSAPTREGAFDTQYF. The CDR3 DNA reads TGCAGTGCCCCAACTCGCGAGGGAGCGTTCGATACGCAGTATTTT.